This is a list of T cell receptor beta chains from one sample in a study of cytomegalovirus exposure and HLA in healthy donors. Sequencing used immunoSEQ multiplex PCR; TCRdb keeps in-frame clones, though not all of them. The sample has 150,000 or so clones, under 90% seen once; the top ten hold 1.5%. The sample taken for sequencing was PBMCs. These TCRs come from a male donor in good health and CMV-seronegative. Both conserved end residues are part of each CDR3. Fields, in order: V gene, D gene, clone size, J gene, CDR3 DNA, CDR3 protein. A D gene is named only where the DNA matches it firmly. Some rows have no size entry. The others give once, few or many, or a class for an expanded clone.

TRBV19	TRBD2	.	TRBJ2-1	TGTGCCAGTAGATTCCGACTAGCGAGGGTTGGTGAGCAGTTCTTC	CASRFRLARVGEQFF
TRBV9	.	.	TRBJ1-1	TGTGCCAGCAGCGTAGGCAGCGAAAAAGCTTTCTTT	CASSVGSEKAFF
TRBV7-2	.	.	TRBJ1-4	TGTGCCAGCAGACAAACAGGCGAAAAACTGTTTTTT	CASRQTGEKLFF
TRBV7-9	.	.	TRBJ2-2	TGTGCCAGCATCAAGGGCAGGGGAGTTTCCGGGGAGCTGTTTTTT	CASIKGRGVSGELFF
TRBV7-9	.	.	TRBJ2-5	TGTGCCAGCAGCTCGCAGGGGTGGCAAGAGACCCAGTACTTC	CASSSQGWQETQYF
TRBV19	.	once	TRBJ2-7	TGTGCCAGTAGCAACCGGGACACCTACGAGCAGTACTTC	CASSNRDTYEQYF
TRBV10-3	.	few	TRBJ1-1	TGTGCCATCAGTGAGTATACATATGAAGCTTTCTTT	CAISEYTYEAFF
TRBV5-1	.	.	TRBJ1-1	TGCGCCAGCAGCTTGTTTCAGGGCGACAGTGAAGCTTTCTTT	CASSLFQGDSEAFF
TRBV28	.	.	TRBJ1-5	TGTGCCAGCAGTCCCCATGGGACACCATCCCATCAGCCCCAGCATTTT	CASSPHGTPSHQPQHF
TRBV27	.	.	TRBJ1-2	TGTGCCAGCAGTTTAACGACACTTGCGAGCCCCGTGCATGGCTACACCTTC	CASSLTTLASPVHGYTF